Listed below are T cell receptor beta chains from one sample, sequenced in a study of shared clonotypes between healthy human individuals. TCRdb keeps only in-frame clones here, not all; method: immunoSEQ multiplex PCR. Of about 1.5 million clones in the sample, around 98% were seen once. Sequencing was done on a sample of naive CD4+ T cells sorted from blood. The source of these receptors is a man aged 25 to 40 in good health. The CDR3 runs from the conserved cysteine through the conserved F or W. Fields, in order: J gene, V gene, clone size, D gene, CDR3 DNA, CDR3 protein. The D gene is left open where the match is weak. Not every row has a clone size; where given, it reads once, few, many or a size class.

TRBJ2-2	TRBV5-4	-	-	TGTGCCAGCAGGCCGAACCGAGGGTCGGTCAGCGGGGAGCTGTTTTTT	CASRPNRGSVSGELFF
TRBJ2-7	TRBV28	-	-	TGTGCCAGCGGGGCGTTGGAGGAGCAGTACTTC	CASGALEEQYF
TRBJ2-2	TRBV11-2	-	TRBD2	TGTGCCAGCAGCCGCCGGACTAGTAGGGACACCGGGGAGCTGTTTTTT	CASSRRTSRDTGELFF
TRBJ2-5	TRBV5-5	-	TRBD1	TGTGCCAGCAGCTTGGAACAGGGGCGTGAGACCCAGTACTTC	CASSLEQGRETQYF
TRBJ2-1	TRBV28	-	-	TGTGCCAGCAGCTTCGTACAGGGAACCTCCCTTAATGAGCAGTTCTTC	CASSFVQGTSLNEQFF
TRBJ2-2	TRBV7-9	-	-	TGTGCCAGCAGCTCCCAAACAGGGAGGTTAGCCGGGGAGCTGTTTTTT	CASSSQTGRLAGELFF
TRBJ1-5	TRBV6-6	-	-	TGTGCCAGCAGTACTGAGAAGGTTAGCAATCAGCCCCAGCATTTT	CASSTEKVSNQPQHF
TRBJ1-5	TRBV30	-	-	TGTGCCGGAGGGTACAATCAGCCCCAGCATTTT	CAGGYNQPQHF
TRBJ2-1	TRBV6-5	-	TRBD2	TGTGCCAGCAGAAACACGGGGGGGACGTACAATGAGCAGTTCTTC	CASRNTGGTYNEQFF
TRBJ2-7	TRBV27	-	-	TGTGCCAGCAGTTTATTAGCCGGAGGCGAGCAGTACTTC	CASSLLAGGEQYF
TRBJ2-1	TRBV29-1	-	TRBD1	TGCAGCGTTGCCACAGGGGCGGCGCAGTTCTTC	CSVATGAAQFF
TRBJ2-7	TRBV6-4	-	TRBD2	TGTGCCAGCAGTCGGGAGGCCCTCTACTACGAGCAGTACTTC	CASSREALYYEQYF
TRBJ2-3	TRBV20-1	-	-	TGCAGTGCTAGGATCGGGGATACGCAGTATTTT	CSARIGDTQYF
TRBJ2-1	TRBV5-1	-	-	TGCGCCAGCAGCTCCTCCCTGGAGGCGACACTACGTAAGTCCTACAATGAGCAGTTCTTC	CASSSSLEATLRKSYNEQFF
TRBJ2-5	TRBV4-2	-	-	TGTGCCAGCAGCCCTAGTCGGGGGGAGACCCAGTACTTC	CASSPSRGETQYF
TRBJ1-5	TRBV10-1	-	-	TGCGCCAGCAGCGAATCAGGGGCTCAGCCCCAGCATTTT	CASSESGAQPQHF
TRBJ2-1	TRBV5-1	-	-	TGCGCCAGCAGCCCCCGCCAGGGCGCAGGGAATGAGCAGTTCTTC	CASSPRQGAGNEQFF
TRBJ2-7	TRBV5-8	-	TRBD2	TGTGCCAGCAGCTCGCAACGGCGGGGGAGCTCCTACGAGCAGTACTTC	CASSSQRRGSSYEQYF
TRBJ2-1	TRBV28	-	TRBD2	TGTGCCAGCAGTTTATTTGCGGGAGCCCATGAGCAGTTCTTC	CASSLFAGAHEQFF
TRBJ2-2	TRBV2	-	-	TGTGCCAGCACCTCGGCTTCGAACACCGGGGAGCTGTTTTTT	CASTSASNTGELFF
TRBJ2-7	TRBV10-1	-	TRBD2	TGCGCCAGCAGTGGGAACGTAGCGGGAGCTAAGGAGCAGTACTTC	CASSGNVAGAKEQYF
TRBJ2-5	TRBV20-1	-	-	TGCAGTGCTAGAGATTGGGAGACCCAGTACTTC	CSARDWETQYF
TRBJ2-2	TRBV18	-	-	TGTGCCAGCTCATTCGGGGGCAACACCGGGGAGCTGTTTTTT	CASSFGGNTGELFF
TRBJ1-5	TRBV15	-	-	TGTGCCACCAGCAGAACGGGTAGCAATCAGCCCCAGCATTTT	CATSRTGSNQPQHF
TRBJ2-1	TRBV5-4	-	TRBD2	TGTGCCAGCACCACTCCCGGGACTAGCGGGAGTGGTGAGCAGTTCTTC	CASTTPGTSGSGEQFF
TRBJ2-7	TRBV11-2	once	-	TGTGCCAGCAGCTTAGTTTGGACGGTTAGCGGTCGTGACGAGCAGTACTTC	CASSLVWTVSGRDEQYF
TRBJ2-7	TRBV5-1	-	TRBD2	TGCGCCAGCAGCGAAGGACTAGCGGGGATCTCCTACGAGCAGTACTTC	CASSEGLAGISYEQYF
TRBJ2-7	TRBV5-1	-	TRBD2	TGCGCCAGCAGCTTTTCCCCCCGTCCGGCGGGAGACGGGACCTACGAGCAGTACTTC	CASSFSPRPAGDGTYEQYF
TRBJ2-1	TRBV7-2	-	-	TGTGCCAGCAGCTTAGCGGTTGAGGACAATGAGCAGTTCTTC	CASSLAVEDNEQFF
TRBJ1-1	TRBV18	-	TRBD1	TGTGCCAGCTCTCCTCTCTCGGGACAGGTGAACACTGAAGCTTTCTTT	CASSPLSGQVNTEAFF
TRBJ1-2	TRBV25-1	-	-	TGTGCCAGCACTCCAGGCGGGGATCACTATGGCTACACCTTC	CASTPGGDHYGYTF
TRBJ1-1	TRBV5-4	-	TRBD1	TGTGCCAGCAGCTACCGGGACAGGGCCCACACTGAAGCTTTCTTT	CASSYRDRAHTEAFF
TRBJ1-1	TRBV28	-	-	TGTGCCAGTAGGGGAAACACTGAAGCTTTCTTT	CASRGNTEAFF
TRBJ2-1	TRBV27	-	TRBD1	TGTGCCAGCATTGAAGTGGGACAGGGTGAACTAGCGCTAGACAATGAGCAGTTCTTC	CASIEVGQGELALDNEQFF
TRBJ2-1	TRBV27	-	TRBD2	TGTGCCAGCAGCTTTATTAGCGGGGGCCCCTCCTACAATGAGCAGTTCTTC	CASSFISGGPSYNEQFF
TRBJ1-2	TRBV7-2	-	-	TGTGCCAGCAGCTTAGAACAGTTCTATGGCTACACCTTC	CASSLEQFYGYTF
TRBJ1-5	TRBV5-1	-	-	TGCGCCAGCAGTCTAGCAGGGGTGAGGAATCAGCCCCAGCATTTT	CASSLAGVRNQPQHF
TRBJ2-3	TRBV10-1	-	TRBD2	TGCGCCAGCAGTGAGTCGCAGGCTAGCGGGGCTAGCACAGATACGCAGTATTTT	CASSESQASGASTDTQYF
TRBJ1-2	TRBV7-8	-	TRBD1	TGTGCCAGCAGCCCACTAGACAGGGTGCGGGGCTACACCTTC	CASSPLDRVRGYTF
TRBJ2-7	TRBV7-8	-	-	TGTGCCAGCAGCTTAGCGGGACCGGCGGGCTACGAGCAGTACTTC	CASSLAGPAGYEQYF
TRBJ2-7	TRBV4-2	-	TRBD2	TGTGCCAGCAGCCAAGGGTTACGAGCGGGAGGGTTTCGGGAGCAGTACTTC	CASSQGLRAGGFREQYF
TRBJ2-7	TRBV10-3	once	TRBD2	TGTGCCATCAGGGGGGGACTAGCTTCCTACGAGCAGTACTTC	CAIRGGLASYEQYF
TRBJ2-7	TRBV5-4	-	TRBD2	TGTGCCAGCAGCTTGGGGGGACTAGCCGCGTACGAGCAGTACTTC	CASSLGGLAAYEQYF
TRBJ2-1	TRBV5-1	-	-	TGCGCCAGCAGCCTTGCCAGTTATGAGCAGTTCTTC	CASSLASYEQFF
TRBJ1-5	TRBV19	-	-	TGTGCCAGTAGTATACGCGGGGCCGGCAATCAGCCCCAGCATTTT	CASSIRGAGNQPQHF
TRBJ1-3	TRBV15	-	-	TGTGCCACCAGCAGAGCGGGGGGCTCTGGAAACACCATATATTTT	CATSRAGGSGNTIYF